Described below is a single T cell receptor (beta chain) sequence and its context. What it binds is unknown. The CDR3 length is 13 residues. V was shortened by 5 bases and J by 6 bases, with 10 bases between the two germline ends. CDR1 and CDR2 from the germline V gene are SEHNR and FQNEAQ (reference sequence). This record belongs to a study of shared clonotypes between healthy human individuals. Broader study findings: Relative to clonotypes present in all four donors, those not shared had lower generation probabilities. Sequencing depth was expected to affect clonotype sharing among donors.

The assay was run at deep level. The repertoire was sequenced with immunoSEQ multiplex PCR; TCRdb's copy has only in-frame clones and lacks some. The sample includes under 650,000 clones, less than 96% of them seen just once. Sequenced material: naive CD4+ T cells sorted from blood. Specified subset: CD45RA+ positively selected. The chain uses TRBV7-9 and TRBJ2-2; TRBD2 is a possible D gene (6 bases). The receptor was derived from a woman aged 25 to 45 in good health. CDR3 sequence: CASSRLDPGELFF. CDR3 nucleotides: TGTGCCAGCAGCCGACTAGATCCCGGGGAGCTGTTTTTT.